This TCR beta chain was retrieved from a study of blood T cell repertoires in COVID-19. Across the study: COVID-19 samples collected from the United States, Italy and Spain covered acute and convalescent phases.

CDR3 length: 18 amino acids. After removal of 6 bases from V and 1 base from J, the junction contained 16 bases not matched to a gene. The germline V gene has CDR1 MNHEY and CDR2 SMNVEV (reference sequence). Under the authors' procedure: Nucleated cell counts were estimated from reference gene primer amplification. Method: immunoSEQ multiplex PCR; TCRdb's copy keeps in-frame clones and lacks some. That table supplies the V and J calls and clone size; D and trimming were determined from the DNA. This repertoire shows roughly 180,000 clones, more than 65% found once; its top ten account for 9.5% to 12%. Recovered status applied to Cohort 3 donors who had two consecutive negative PCRs. It also applied to those with clearance or with symptom resolution.

This chain links TRBV27 with TRBJ2-7; 9 bases agree with TRBD1. The sequence came from a man aged 50 or older who had recovered from COVID-19. Sequences were obtained from PBMCs or T cells enriched from blood (not recorded which). CDR3: CASSKHNLDRGYSYEQYF. The CDR3 bases are TGTGCCAGCAGCAAACACAACCTTGACAGGGGGTATTCCTACGAGCAGTACTTC.